The table lists the clone carrying this T cell receptor beta chain with a count of one. The sample comes from a study of blood T cell repertoires in COVID-19. Study as a whole: PBMCs, B-cell-depleted T cells, or T cells provided the cDNA or gDNA that made up the material.

Per the authors' pipeline: Estimation of nucleated cell counts was performed using reference gene primer amplification. Repertoires were generated with immunoSEQ multiplex PCR, while TCRdb's copy carries only in-frame clones and drops some. V and J calls plus clone size are reproduced from that table; the DNA served to infer D and trimming. The table has 300,000 or so clones, about 87% seen once. Germline CDR1 and CDR2: SNHLY and FYNNEI. V was cut by 9 bases and J by 0 bases, with 17 bases left in between. The CDR3 runs to 15 residues. The TCR was taken from a middle-aged woman with acute or convalescent COVID-19. The sample comprised peripheral blood. The chain combines TRBV2 with TRBJ1-1; no reliable D call. For the CDR3, the DNA is TGTGCCAGTAAGCAGGCCCCCCAATTGAACACTGAAGCTTTCTTT. Its translation: CASKQAPQLNTEAFF.